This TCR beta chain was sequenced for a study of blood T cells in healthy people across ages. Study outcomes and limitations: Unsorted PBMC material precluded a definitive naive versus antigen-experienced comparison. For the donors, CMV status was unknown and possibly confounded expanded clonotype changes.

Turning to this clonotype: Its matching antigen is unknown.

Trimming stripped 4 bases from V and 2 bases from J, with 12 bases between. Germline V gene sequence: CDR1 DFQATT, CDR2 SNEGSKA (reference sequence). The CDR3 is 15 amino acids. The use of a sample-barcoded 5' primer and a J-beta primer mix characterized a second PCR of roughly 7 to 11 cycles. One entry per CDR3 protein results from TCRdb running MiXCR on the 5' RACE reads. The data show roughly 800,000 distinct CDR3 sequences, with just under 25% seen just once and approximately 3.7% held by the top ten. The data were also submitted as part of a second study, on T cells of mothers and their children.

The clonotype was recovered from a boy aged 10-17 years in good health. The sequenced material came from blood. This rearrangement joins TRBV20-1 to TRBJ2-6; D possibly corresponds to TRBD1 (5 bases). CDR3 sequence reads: CSAIPDRAGANVLTF. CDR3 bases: TGCAGTGCTATTCCCGACAGAGCTGGGGCCAACGTCCTGACTTTC.